Below, one T cell receptor beta chain is given with its context. The junction shows a germline mismatch at one end, possibly a read error. Looked up from germline, CDR1 is SNHLY and CDR2 is FYNNEI. The CDR3 runs 13 residues. TCRdb re-called the PCR reads with MiXCR. The sample shows tens of thousands of clones, approximately 20% of them seen only once. This sample was included in a study of metastatic and nonmetastatic thyroid tumors. Thyroid surgery was performed in patients who had received no treatment beforehand. The source of this sequence is a female donor with papillary thyroid cancer or a benign thyroid nodule (not recorded which). Some clones in this sample may be carry-over from other donors' samples. V usage is TRBV2 and J usage is TRBJ1-2; unclear D gene. The sample was blood. The CDR3 here is CARSAQCTYGYTF. CDR3 in DNA: TGTGCCAGAAGTGCACAGTGTACCTATGGCTACACCTTC.